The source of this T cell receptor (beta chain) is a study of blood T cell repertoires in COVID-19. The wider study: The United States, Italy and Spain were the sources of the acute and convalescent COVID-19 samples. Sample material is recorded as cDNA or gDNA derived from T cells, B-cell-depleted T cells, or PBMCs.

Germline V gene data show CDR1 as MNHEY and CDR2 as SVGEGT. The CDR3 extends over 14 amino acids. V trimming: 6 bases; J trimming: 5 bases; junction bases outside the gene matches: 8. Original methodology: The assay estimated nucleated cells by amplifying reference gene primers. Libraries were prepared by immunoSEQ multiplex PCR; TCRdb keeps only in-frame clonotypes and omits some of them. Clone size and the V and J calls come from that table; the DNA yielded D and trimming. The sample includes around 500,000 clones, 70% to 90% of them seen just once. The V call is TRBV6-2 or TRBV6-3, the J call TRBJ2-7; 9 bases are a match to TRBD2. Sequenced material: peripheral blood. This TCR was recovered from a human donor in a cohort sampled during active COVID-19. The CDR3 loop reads CASSIAGADHEQYF. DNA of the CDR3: TGTGCCAGCAGCATAGCGGGAGCAGACCACGAGCAGTACTTC.